This T cell receptor beta chain was captured by sequencing in a study of shared T cell receptors in the human thymus. TCRdb keeps only in-frame clones here, not all; method: immunoSEQ multiplex PCR. Here the sample spans about 730,000 clones, 75% to 90% being singletons. The V gene's germline CDR1 is LNHNV and CDR2 YYDKDF (reference sequence). CDR3 length: 13 amino acids. V was clipped by 0 bases and J by 9 bases, with 9 bases between them. This sample also appeared in a second study, on human thymus T cells.

The chain carries TRBV15 and TRBJ2-1; D call uncertain. This clonotype was obtained from a girl less than two years old with a congenital heart defect. Sequenced material: thymocytes. CDR3 in amino acids: CATSRDQRSEQFF. The DNA for the CDR3 is TGTGCCACCAGCAGAGATCAAAGGAGTGAGCAGTTCTTC.